This T cell receptor beta chain originates from a study of blood T cell repertoires in COVID-19. Background on the study: From T cells, B-cell-depleted T cells, or PBMCs came the material, which was cDNA or gDNA.

Germline assignment: CDR1 SGHTA and CDR2 FQGTGA. The CDR3 runs to 13 residues. Trimming stripped 4 bases from V and 6 bases from J, with 13 bases between. The method was immunoSEQ multiplex PCR; TCRdb's version includes in-frame clones alone and lacks a portion of them. This sample has about 280,000 clones, with around 90% found just once. The chain combines TRBV7-3 with TRBJ2-7; a weak D match, TRBD2 (7 bases). This clonotype was obtained from a woman aged 18-35 years with acute COVID-19. Source material: PBMCs or T cells enriched from blood (not recorded which). This CDR3 is CASSSSGGGEQYF. CDR3 bases: TGTGCCAGCAGCTCATCGGGGGGCGGCGAGCAGTACTTC.